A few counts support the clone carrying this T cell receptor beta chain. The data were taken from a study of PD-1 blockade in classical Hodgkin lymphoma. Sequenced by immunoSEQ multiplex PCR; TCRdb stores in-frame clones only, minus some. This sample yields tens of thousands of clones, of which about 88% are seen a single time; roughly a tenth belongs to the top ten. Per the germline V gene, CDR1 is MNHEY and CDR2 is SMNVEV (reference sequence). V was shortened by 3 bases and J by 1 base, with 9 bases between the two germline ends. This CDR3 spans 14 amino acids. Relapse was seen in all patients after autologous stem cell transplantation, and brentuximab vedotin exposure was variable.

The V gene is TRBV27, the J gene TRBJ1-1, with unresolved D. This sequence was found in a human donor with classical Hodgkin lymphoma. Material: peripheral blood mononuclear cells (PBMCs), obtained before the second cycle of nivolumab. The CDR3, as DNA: TGTGCCAGCAGTTTCTCAGGTGGGAACACTGAAGCTTTCTTT. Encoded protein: CASSFSGGNTEAFF.